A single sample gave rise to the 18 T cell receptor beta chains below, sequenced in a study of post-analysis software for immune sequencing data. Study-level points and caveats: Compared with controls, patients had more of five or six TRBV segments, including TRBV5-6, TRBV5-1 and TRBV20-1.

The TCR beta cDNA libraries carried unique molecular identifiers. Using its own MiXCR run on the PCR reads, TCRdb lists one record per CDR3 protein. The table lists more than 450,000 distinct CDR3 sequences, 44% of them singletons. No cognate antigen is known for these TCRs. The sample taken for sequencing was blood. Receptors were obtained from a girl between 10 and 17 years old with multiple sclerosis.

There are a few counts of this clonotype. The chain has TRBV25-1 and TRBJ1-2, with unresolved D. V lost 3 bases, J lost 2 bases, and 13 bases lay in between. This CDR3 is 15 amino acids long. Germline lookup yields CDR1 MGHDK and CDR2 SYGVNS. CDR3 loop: CASSEAGYRNYGYTF. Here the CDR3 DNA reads TGTGCCAGCAGTGAGGCGGGCTACAGAAACTATGGCTACACCTTC.

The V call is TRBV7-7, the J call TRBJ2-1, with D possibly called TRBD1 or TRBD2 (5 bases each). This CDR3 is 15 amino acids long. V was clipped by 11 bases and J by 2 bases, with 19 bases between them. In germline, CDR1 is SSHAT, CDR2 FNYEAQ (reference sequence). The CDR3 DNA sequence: TGTGCCGGATTCATCACGGGACCGACCTACAATGAGCAGTTCTTC. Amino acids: CAGFITGPTYNEQFF. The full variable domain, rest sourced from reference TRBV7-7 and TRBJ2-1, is GAGVSQSPRYKVTKRGQDVTLRCDPISSHATLYWYQQALGQGPEFLTYFNYEAQPDKSGLPSDRFSAERPEGSISTLTIQRTEQRDSAMYRCAGFITGPTYNEQFFGPGTRLTVL.

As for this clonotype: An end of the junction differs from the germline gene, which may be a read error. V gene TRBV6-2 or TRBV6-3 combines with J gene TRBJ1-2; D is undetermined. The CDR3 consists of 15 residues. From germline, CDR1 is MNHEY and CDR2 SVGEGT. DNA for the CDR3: TGTGCCAGCAGTTACTCCGTCTTGTCGGTCTATGGCTGCACCTTC. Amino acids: CASSYSVLSVYGCTF.

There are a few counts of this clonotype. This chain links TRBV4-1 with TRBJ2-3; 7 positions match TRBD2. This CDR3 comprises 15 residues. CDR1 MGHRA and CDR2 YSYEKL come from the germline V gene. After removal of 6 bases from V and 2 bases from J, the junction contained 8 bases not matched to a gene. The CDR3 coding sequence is TGCGCCAGCAGTCTTACCGGGACTATCACAGATACGCAGTATTTT. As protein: CASSLTGTITDTQYF.

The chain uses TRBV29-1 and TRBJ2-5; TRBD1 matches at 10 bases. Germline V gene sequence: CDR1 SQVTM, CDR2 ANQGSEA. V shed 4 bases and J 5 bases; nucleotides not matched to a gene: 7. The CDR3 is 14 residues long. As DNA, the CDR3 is TGCAGCGTTGGAAGACAGGGGGCTTATGAGACCCAGTACTTC. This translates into CSVGRQGAYETQYF. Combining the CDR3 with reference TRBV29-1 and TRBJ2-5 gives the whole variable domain SAVISQKPSRDICQRGTSLTIQCQVDSQVTMMFWYRQQPGQSLTLIATANQGSEATYESGFVIDKFPISRPNLTFSTLTVSNMSPEDSSIYLCSVGRQGAYETQYFGPGTRLLVL.

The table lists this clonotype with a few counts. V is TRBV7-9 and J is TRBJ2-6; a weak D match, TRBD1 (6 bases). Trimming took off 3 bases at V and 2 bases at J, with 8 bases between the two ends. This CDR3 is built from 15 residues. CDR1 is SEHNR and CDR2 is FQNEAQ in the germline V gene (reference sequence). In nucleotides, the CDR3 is TGTGCCAGCAGCTTCACAGGGACTGGGGCCAACGTCCTGACTTTC. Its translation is CASSFTGTGANVLTF.

The CDR3 DNA reads TGTGCCAGCACGCGTCGGGGGCTGGGCACTGAAGCTTTCTTT. Its translation is CASTRRGLGTEAFF. The chain is built from TRBV7-2 and TRBJ1-1; D may be TRBD1 (6 bases). Germline lookup yields CDR1 SGHTA and CDR2 FQGNSA. The CDR3 contains 14 residues. Trimming stripped 7 bases from V and 4 bases from J, with 16 bases between.

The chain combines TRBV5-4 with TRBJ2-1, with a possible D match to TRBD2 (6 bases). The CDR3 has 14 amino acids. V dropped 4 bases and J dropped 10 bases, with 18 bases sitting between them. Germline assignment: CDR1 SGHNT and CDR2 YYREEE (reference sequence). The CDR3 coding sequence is TGTGCCAGCAGCCGTACCCGGGACTTTGGGGAGCAGTTCTTC. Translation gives CASSRTRDFGEQFF. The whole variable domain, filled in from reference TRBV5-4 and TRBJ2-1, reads ETGVTQSPTHLIKTRGQQVTLRCSSQSGHNTVSWYQQALGQGPQFIFQYYREEENGRGNFPPRFSGLQFPNYSSELNVNALELDDSALYLCASSRTRDFGEQFFGPGTRLTVL.

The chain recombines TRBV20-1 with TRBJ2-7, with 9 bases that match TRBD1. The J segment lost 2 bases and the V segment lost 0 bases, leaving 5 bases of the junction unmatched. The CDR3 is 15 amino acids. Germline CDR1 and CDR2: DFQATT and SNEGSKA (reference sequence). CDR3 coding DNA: TGCAGTGCTAGAGACCCGACAGGGGGTGCCTACGAGCAGTACTTC. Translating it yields CSARDPTGGAYEQYF.

The CDR3 reads CASRGQLVNTEAFF. In DNA form, the CDR3 reads TGTGCCAGCAGGGGCCAGTTGGTGAACACTGAAGCTTTCTTT. V gene TRBV6-5 combines with J gene TRBJ1-1; D gene uncertain. Trimming took off 6 bases at V and 0 bases at J, with 11 bases between the two ends. Germline values: CDR1 MNHEY, CDR2 SVGAGI. The CDR3 spans 14 residues.

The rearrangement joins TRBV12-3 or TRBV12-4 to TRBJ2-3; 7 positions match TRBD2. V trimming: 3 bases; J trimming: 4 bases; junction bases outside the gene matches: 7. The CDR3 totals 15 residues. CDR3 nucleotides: TGTGCCAGCAGTTTTTCCCAACTAGCGTCAGATACGCAGTATTTT. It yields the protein CASSFSQLASDTQYF.

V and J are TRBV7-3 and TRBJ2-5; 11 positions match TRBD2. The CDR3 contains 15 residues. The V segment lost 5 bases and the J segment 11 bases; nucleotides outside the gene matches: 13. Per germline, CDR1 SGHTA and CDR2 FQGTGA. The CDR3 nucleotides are TGTGCCAGCAGCGCCAGTAGCGGGGGGGGTTATGAGCAGTACTTC. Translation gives CASSASSGGGYEQYF. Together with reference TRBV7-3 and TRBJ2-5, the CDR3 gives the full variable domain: GAGVSQTPSNKVTEKGKYVELRCDPISGHTALYWYRQSLGQGPEFLIYFQGTGAADDSGLPNDRFFAVRPEGSVSTLKIQRTERGDSAVYLCASSASSGGGYEQYFGPGTRLLVL.

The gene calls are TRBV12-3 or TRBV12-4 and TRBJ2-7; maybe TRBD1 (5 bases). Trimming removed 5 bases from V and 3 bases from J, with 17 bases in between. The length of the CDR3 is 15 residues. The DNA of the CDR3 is TGTGCCAGCAGTGACCACAGGCGGCACATCTACGAGCAGTACTTC. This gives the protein CASSDHRRHIYEQYF.

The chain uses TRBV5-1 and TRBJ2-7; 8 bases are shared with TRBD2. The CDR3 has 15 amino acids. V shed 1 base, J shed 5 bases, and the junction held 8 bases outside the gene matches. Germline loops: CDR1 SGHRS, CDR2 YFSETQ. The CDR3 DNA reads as TGCGCCAGCAGCTTGTACCGGGAGGGCGGCAACGAGCAGTACTTC. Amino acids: CASSLYREGGNEQYF.

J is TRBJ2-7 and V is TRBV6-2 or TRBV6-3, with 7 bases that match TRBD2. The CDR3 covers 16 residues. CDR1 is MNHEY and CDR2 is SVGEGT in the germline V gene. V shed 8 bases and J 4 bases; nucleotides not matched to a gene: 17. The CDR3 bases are TGTGCCAGCTCCAACCGGGGGGTCGCTCAGCGATACGAGCAGTACTTC. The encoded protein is CASSNRGVAQRYEQYF.

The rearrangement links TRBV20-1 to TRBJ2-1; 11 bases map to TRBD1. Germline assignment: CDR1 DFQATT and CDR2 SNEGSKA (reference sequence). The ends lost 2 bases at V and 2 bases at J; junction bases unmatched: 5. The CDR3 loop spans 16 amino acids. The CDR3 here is CSARKGQGDPYNEQFF. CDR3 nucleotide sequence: TGCAGTGCTAGAAAGGGACAGGGGGACCCCTACAATGAGCAGTTCTTC.

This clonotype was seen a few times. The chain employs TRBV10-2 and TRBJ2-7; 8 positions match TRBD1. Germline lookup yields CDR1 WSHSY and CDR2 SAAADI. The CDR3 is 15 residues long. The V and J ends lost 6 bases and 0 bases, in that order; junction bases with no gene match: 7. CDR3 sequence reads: CASRPDRGVSYEQYF. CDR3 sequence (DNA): TGCGCCAGCAGGCCCGACAGGGGAGTCTCCTACGAGCAGTACTTC.

Here the CDR3 DNA reads TGTGCCCGACCGGGGCAGGGGCGGACGACTGAAGCTTTCTTT. It specifies CARPGQGRTTEAFF. The chain carries TRBV2 and TRBJ1-1; a possible D gene is TRBD1 (6 bases). Germline V CDR1 and CDR2: SNHLY, FYNNEI. The CDR3 runs 14 residues. Trimming took off 11 bases at V and 5 bases at J, with 21 bases between the two ends.